This note documents a single T cell receptor (beta chain) sequence. The data are from a study of blood T cell repertoires in COVID-19. Background on the study: The United States, Italy and Spain provided the acute and convalescent COVID-19 samples.

TCRdb's copy holds only in-frame clones and misses some; the assay was immunoSEQ multiplex PCR. The sample shows about 190,000 clones, around 91% of them seen only once. The CDR3 has 14 amino acids. Germline V gives CDR1 MDHEN, CDR2 SYDVKM. Germline trimming cut 3 bases from V and 8 bases from J; bases unmatched to any gene: 7. The source is a man aged 45 to 65 with acute or convalescent COVID-19. V gene TRBV28 combines with J gene TRBJ2-1; 7 bases are a match to TRBD1. Sequencing was done on a sample of peripheral blood. The CDR3 sequence is CASSLGQIYDEQFF. The DNA for the CDR3 is TGTGCCAGCAGTTTGGGACAGATTTACGATGAGCAGTTCTTC.